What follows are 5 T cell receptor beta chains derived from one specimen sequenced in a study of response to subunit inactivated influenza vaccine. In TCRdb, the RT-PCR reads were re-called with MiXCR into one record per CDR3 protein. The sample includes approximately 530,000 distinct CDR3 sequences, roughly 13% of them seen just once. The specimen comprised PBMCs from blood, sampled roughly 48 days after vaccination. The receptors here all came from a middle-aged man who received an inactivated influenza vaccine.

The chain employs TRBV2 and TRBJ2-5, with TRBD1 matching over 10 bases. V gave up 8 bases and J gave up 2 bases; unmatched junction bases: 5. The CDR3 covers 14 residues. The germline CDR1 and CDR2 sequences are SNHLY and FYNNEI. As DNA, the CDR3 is TGTGCCAGCGGCAGGGACAGGGGACAAGAGACCCAGTACTTC. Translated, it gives CASGRDRGQETQYF.

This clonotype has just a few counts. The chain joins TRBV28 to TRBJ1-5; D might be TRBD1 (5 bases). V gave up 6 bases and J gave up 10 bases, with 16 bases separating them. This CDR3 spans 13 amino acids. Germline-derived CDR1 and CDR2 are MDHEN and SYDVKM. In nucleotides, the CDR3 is TGTGCCAGCAGCCTCCCCGGGGCGAGCCCCCAGCATTTT. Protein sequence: CASSLPGASPQHF.

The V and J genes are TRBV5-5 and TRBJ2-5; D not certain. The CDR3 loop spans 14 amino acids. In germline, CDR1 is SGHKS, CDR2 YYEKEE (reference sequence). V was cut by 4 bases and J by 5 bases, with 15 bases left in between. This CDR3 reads CASSVMNSRETQYF. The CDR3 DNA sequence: TGTGCCAGCAGCGTGATGAACTCCAGGGAGACCCAGTACTTC.

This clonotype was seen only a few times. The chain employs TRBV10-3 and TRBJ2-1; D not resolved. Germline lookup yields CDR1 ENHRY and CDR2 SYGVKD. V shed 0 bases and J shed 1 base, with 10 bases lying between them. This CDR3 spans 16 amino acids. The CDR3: CAISESGVGSYNEQFF. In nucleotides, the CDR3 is TGTGCCATCAGTGAGTCTGGGGTTGGATCCTACAATGAGCAGTTCTTC.

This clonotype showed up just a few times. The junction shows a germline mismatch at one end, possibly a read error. Here the CDR3 DNA reads TGTGCCAGCAGTTTAGGGGACAGGATAAATGAGCAGTTCTTC. Its translation is CASSLGDRINEQFF. The chain carries TRBV11-2 and TRBJ2-1; 8 bases fit TRBD1. This CDR3 spans 14 amino acids. Looked up from germline, CDR1 is SGHAT and CDR2 is FQNNGV.